The rows below give T cell receptor beta chains drawn from one sample of a study of OX40 agonist ivuxolimab in advanced cancers. The assay was immunoSEQ multiplex PCR, and TCRdb's table has in-frame clones only and misses some. This sample has about 88,000 clones; roughly 89% occur once, and the top ten carry around 1.6%. The specimen was CD4+ or CD8+ T cells sorted from blood, collected in a trial of the OX40 agonist ivuxolimab. The receptors come from an adult with an advanced solid tumor such as melanoma, head and neck, liver or kidney cancer. Both conserved end residues are part of each CDR3. A D gene is named only where the DNA matches it firmly.

TRBJ2-4,-,TRBV6-1,CASSSQQGSKNIQYF
TRBJ2-1,TRBD1,TRBV29-1,CSVWGTGYNEQFF
TRBJ2-2,-,TRBV29-1,CSSGGGPGGELFF
TRBJ2-4,TRBD2,TRBV6-6,CASSPRGGQAKNIQYF
-,TRBD2,TRBV5-4,CASSLRTSGSYEQYF
TRBJ2-1,TRBD1,TRBV15,CATSRGRGQAYNEQFF
TRBJ2-2,TRBD2,TRBV10-1,CASSDLGLAENTGELFF
TRBJ2-7,-,TRBV7-8,CASSLAHEQYF
TRBJ1-5,TRBD1,TRBV5-6,CASSRRQGKGNQPQHF
TRBJ2-7,TRBD2,TRBV27,CASRAGELKPEQYF
TRBJ2-5,-,TRBV6-4,CASRIKRDKQAETQYF
TRBJ2-1,-,TRBV2,CASSDLWLSYNEQFF
TRBJ2-3,TRBD2,TRBV2,CASRPSSGRTDTQYF
TRBJ2-5,-,TRBV5-1,CASSPDQGVQETQYF
TRBJ2-3,-,TRBV2,CASSEARGSLDTQYF
TRBJ2-4,-,TRBV11-2,CASSSATGAKNIQYF
TRBJ1-4,-,TRBV6-1,CASSERGRGGEKLFF
TRBJ2-7,TRBD1,TRBV11-3,CASSSVQGASYEQYF
TRBJ2-5,TRBD2,TRBV7-2,CASSLASGGPQETQYF
TRBJ1-3,TRBD1,TRBV19,CASSMEYRGRGNTIYF
TRBJ1-4,-,TRBV29-1,CSAKAATTNEKLFF
TRBJ2-5,-,TRBV29-1,CSVEDPLRVGQTQYF
TRBJ2-5,-,TRBV5-1,CASSLVSGSGETQYF
TRBJ2-5,-,TRBV30,CAWSGGTGGGGKTQYF
TRBJ2-7,TRBD1,TRBV6-5,CASSFPGQGGEQYF
TRBJ2-3,TRBD2,TRBV5-5,CASSRLAVSTDTQYF
TRBJ1-1,-,TRBV18,CASSPGAEAFF
TRBJ2-1,-,TRBV9,CASSPSPTNTNEQFF
TRBJ1-2,-,TRBV6-6,CASSYSGRSLTGSTF
TRBJ2-2,-,TRBV9,CASSVDSTGELFF
TRBJ2-7,TRBD1,TRBV6-6,CASSPRTGLEQYF
TRBJ2-7,-,TRBV19,CATARRGTFDLYEQYF
TRBJ1-6,-,TRBV5-6,CASSFNAGSKGALHF
TRBJ2-1,-,TRBV28,CANSRTGIDNEQFF
TRBJ2-5,-,TRBV19,CASSKDREETQYF
TRBJ2-7,TRBD1,TRBV27,CASKEYPGGKDEQYF
TRBJ2-7,-,TRBV11-2,CASSLDLMSYEQYF
TRBJ2-2,-,TRBV6-5,CASSYRRGTGELFF
TRBJ1-2,-,TRBV4-3,CASSQDQGSLDYGYTF
TRBJ2-3,-,TRBV5-4,CASSRSPGNRQDF
TRBJ2-7,-,TRBV19,CASSMGPTYYEQYF
TRBJ1-4,TRBD1,TRBV29-1,CSVPQGADEKLFF
TRBJ2-7,-,TRBV7-9,CASSLATGRREQYF
TRBJ2-1,TRBD2,TRBV30,CAWTLAGGAYNEQFF
TRBJ2-1,TRBD2,TRBV19,CASTRSSAGSYNEQFF
TRBJ2-5,-,TRBV5-4,CASSLAKASGETQYF
TRBJ2-1,-,TRBV7-7,CASSPGSYNEQFF
TRBJ2-1,-,TRBV19,CASSIRGPPGNEQFF
TRBJ2-7,-,TRBV5-6,CASTTGGAVSYEQYF
TRBJ1-2,-,TRBV2,CASRSRVVYGYTF
TRBJ2-3,-,TRBV4-3,CASSQKGREGTDTQYF
TRBJ1-1,-,TRBV19,CASTTELNTEAFF
TRBJ2-3,TRBD2,TRBV5-4,CASHSPRAAGAGDTQYF
TRBJ2-5,-,TRBV7-2,CASSFPGGEETQYF
TRBJ2-5,-,TRBV6-5,CASSYTLTDLQETQYF
TRBJ2-3,-,TRBV27,CASSFMDTQYF